These 6 T cell receptor beta chains were all obtained from the same sample, sequenced in a study of T cells in Graves' hyperthyroidism and ophthalmopathy. Amplification yielded TCR beta CDR3 regions, with RNA transcripts as the source. The primer set for the first-round RT-PCR of the TCR CDR3 was HTBI. MiXCR, applied by TCRdb to the multiplex PCR reads, yields one record per CDR3 protein. The profile covers hundreds of thousands of distinct CDR3 sequences, with around 20% appearing a single time and around 15% taken by the ten largest. Sequenced sample: blood. The receptors stem from a woman aged 50 to 65 with Graves' hyperthyroidism that later progressed to Graves' ophthalmopathy.

The chain joins TRBV27 to TRBJ1-2; a possible D gene is TRBD1 (5 bases). V lost 5 bases to trimming and J lost 9 bases, with 19 bases between them. The germline V gene encodes CDR1 MNHEY and CDR2 SMNVEV (reference sequence). The CDR3 contains 14 residues. CDR3 region: CASSPRRGDHSYTF. The CDR3 DNA sequence: TGTGCCAGCAGTCCCCGTCGGGGGGACCATAGCTACACCTTC.

This clonotype was found a few times. This chain joins TRBV24-1 and TRBJ2-5, with D tentatively TRBD2 (5 bases). Trimming removed 5 bases from V and 5 bases from J, with 11 bases in between. Germline CDR1 reads KGHDR; CDR2 reads SFDVKD. The CDR3 has 13 residues. The CDR3 region is CATSAGGPETQYF. DNA of the CDR3: TGTGCCACCAGTGCTGGCGGGCCTGAGACCCAGTACTTC.

The chain has TRBV5-1 and TRBJ1-2; 8 bases map to TRBD1. This CDR3 has 14 amino acids. The V gene's germline CDR1 is SGHRS and CDR2 YFSETQ. With 2 bases clipped from V and 6 bases from J, the junction kept 6 bases outside the gene matches. CDR3 sequence reads: CASSFDGQGDGYTF. DNA of the CDR3: TGCGCCAGCAGCTTCGACGGACAGGGTGATGGCTACACCTTC.

The sample holds a few counts of this clonotype. This chain connects TRBV3-1 to TRBJ1-5; D is perhaps TRBD1 (6 bases). The CDR3 spans 15 residues. V lost 1 base and J lost 6, with 13 bases in between. In germline, CDR1 is LGHDT, CDR2 YNNKEL (reference sequence). CDR3 nucleotides: TGTGCCAGCAGCCAAGGTCGGGGGGCGGGTCAGCCCCAGCATTTT. Amino acid sequence: CASSQGRGAGQPQHF.

This chain links TRBV20-1 with TRBJ2-2; 8 nucleotides align to TRBD1. CDR1 DFQATT and CDR2 SNEGSKA come from the germline V gene (reference sequence). The CDR3 runs 18 residues. Losses at the gene ends were 3 bases for V and 1 base for J; bases not matched to a gene: 13. In nucleotides, the CDR3 is TGCAGTGCTAGGGCGGACAGGGAGCGCATCCAGAACACCGGGGAGCTGTTTTTT. Translating gives CSARADRERIQNTGELFF.

This clonotype was recorded many times. The chain is built from TRBV2 and TRBJ1-5, with 9 bases fitting TRBD1. CDR3 length: 17 residues. CDR1 SNHLY and CDR2 FYNNEI come from the germline V gene. Unmatched junction bases numbered 7, after V lost 0 bases and J lost 4 bases. The CDR3 region has the DNA TGTGCCAGCAGTGAAGCGCTTATAGGGACAGGGAATCAGCCCCAGCATTTT. Protein: CASSEALIGTGNQPQHF. Full variable domain (remainder filled in from reference TRBV2 and TRBJ1-5): EPEVTQTPSHQVTQMGQEVILRCVPISNHLYFYWYRQILGQKVEFLVSFYNNEISEKSEIFDDQFSVERPDGSNFTLKIRSTKLEDSAMYFCASSEALIGTGNQPQHFGDGTRLSIL.